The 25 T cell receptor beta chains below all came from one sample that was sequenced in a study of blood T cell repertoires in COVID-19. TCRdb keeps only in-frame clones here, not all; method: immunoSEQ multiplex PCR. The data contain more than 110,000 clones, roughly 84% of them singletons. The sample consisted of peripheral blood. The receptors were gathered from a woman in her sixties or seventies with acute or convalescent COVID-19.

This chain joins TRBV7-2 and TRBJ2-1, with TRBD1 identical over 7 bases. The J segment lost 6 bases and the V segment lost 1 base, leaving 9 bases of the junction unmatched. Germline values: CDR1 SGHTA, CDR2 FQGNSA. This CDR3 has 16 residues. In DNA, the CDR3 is TGTGCCAGCAGCTTAGTGGGTAGTAGGACAGGCAATGAGCAGTTCTTC. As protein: CASSLVGSRTGNEQFF.

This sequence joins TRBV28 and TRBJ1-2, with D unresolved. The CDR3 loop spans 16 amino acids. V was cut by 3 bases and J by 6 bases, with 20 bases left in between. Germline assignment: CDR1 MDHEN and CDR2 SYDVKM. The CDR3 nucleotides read TGTGCCAGCAGTTTTCTGGGCAGGATGATGTTAGATGGCTACACCTTC. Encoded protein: CASSFLGRMMLDGYTF.

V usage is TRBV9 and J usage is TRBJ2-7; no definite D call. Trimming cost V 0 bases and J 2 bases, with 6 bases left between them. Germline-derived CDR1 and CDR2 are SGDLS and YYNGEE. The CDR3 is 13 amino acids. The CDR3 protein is CASSVDLTYEQYF. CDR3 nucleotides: TGTGCCAGCAGCGTAGACCTAACCTACGAGCAGTACTTC.

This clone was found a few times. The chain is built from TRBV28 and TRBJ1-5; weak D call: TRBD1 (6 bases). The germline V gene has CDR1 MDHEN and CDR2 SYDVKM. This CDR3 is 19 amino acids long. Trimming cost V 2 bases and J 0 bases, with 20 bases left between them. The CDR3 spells CASSLLVFRGFYSNQPQHF. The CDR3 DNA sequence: TGTGCCAGCAGTTTACTTGTCTTCAGGGGATTTTATAGCAATCAGCCCCAGCATTTT.

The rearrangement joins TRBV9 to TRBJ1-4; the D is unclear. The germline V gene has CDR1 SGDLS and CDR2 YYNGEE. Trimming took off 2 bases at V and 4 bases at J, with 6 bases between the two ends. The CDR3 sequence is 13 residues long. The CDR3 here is CASSVSINEKLFF. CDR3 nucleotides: TGTGCCAGCAGCGTGAGCATTAATGAAAAACTGTTTTTT.

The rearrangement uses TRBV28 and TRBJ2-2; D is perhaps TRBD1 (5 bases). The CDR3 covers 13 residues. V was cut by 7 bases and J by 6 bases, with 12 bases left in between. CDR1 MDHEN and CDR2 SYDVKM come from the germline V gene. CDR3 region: CASKYQGSGELFF. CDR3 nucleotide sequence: TGTGCCAGCAAGTACCAGGGTTCCGGGGAGCTGTTTTTT.

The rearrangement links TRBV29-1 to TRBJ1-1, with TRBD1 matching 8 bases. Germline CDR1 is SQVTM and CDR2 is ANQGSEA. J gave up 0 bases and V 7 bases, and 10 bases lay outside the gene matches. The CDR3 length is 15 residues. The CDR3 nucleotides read TGCAGCGCTACACACCCGACAGGGGTGAACACTGAAGCTTTCTTT. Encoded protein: CSATHPTGVNTEAFF. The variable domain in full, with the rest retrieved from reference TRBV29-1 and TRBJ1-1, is SAVISQKPSRDICQRGTSLTIQCQVDSQVTMMFWYRQQPGQSLTLIATANQGSEATYESGFVIDKFPISRPNLTFSTLTVSNMSPEDSSIYLCSATHPTGVNTEAFFGQGTRLTVV.

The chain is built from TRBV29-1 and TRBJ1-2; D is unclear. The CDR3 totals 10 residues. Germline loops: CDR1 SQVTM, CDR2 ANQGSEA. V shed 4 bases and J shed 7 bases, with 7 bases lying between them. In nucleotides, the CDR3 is TGCAGCGTTGGCGAGGGTGGCTACACCTTC. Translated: CSVGEGGYTF.

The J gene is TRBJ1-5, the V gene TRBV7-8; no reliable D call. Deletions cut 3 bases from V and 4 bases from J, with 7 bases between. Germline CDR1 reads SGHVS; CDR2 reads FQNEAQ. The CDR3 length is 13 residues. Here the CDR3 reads CASSFSVNQPQHF. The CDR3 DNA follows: TGTGCCAGCAGCTTCTCAGTAAATCAGCCCCAGCATTTT.

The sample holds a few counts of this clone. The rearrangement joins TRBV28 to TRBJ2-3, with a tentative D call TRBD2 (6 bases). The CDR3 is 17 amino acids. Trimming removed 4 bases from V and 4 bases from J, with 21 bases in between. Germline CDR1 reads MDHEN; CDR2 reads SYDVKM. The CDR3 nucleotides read TGTGCCAGCAGTTCCCCCTATACCGGGAGTGGCGCAGATACGCAGTATTTT. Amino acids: CASSSPYTGSGADTQYF. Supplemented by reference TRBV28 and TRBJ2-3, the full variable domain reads DVKVTQSSRYLVKRTGEKVFLECVQDMDHENMFWYRQDPGLGLRLIYFSYDVKMKEKGDIPEGYSVSREKKERFSLILESASTNQTSMYLCASSSPYTGSGADTQYFGPGTRLTVL.

In DNA, the CDR3 is TGTGCCAGCAGTTTAAACGCCGGGATCGAAGCTTATGGCTACACCTTC. It is translated as CASSLNAGIEAYGYTF. V usage is TRBV27 and J usage is TRBJ1-2; no clear D. The CDR3 sequence is 16 residues long. Germline V gene sequence: CDR1 MNHEY, CDR2 SMNVEV (reference sequence). V shed 2 bases and J shed 5 bases, with 18 bases lying between them.

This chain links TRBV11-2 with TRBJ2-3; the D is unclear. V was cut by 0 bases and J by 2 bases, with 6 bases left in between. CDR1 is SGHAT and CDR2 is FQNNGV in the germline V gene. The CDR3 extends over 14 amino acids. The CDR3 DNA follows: TGTGCCAGCAGCTTAGAAGTCTACACAGATACGCAGTATTTT. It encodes CASSLEVYTDTQYF.

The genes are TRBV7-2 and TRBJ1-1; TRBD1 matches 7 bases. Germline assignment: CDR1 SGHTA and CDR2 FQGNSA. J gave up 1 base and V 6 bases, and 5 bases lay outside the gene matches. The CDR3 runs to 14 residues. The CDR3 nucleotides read TGTGCCAGCAGATCGGGACAGAGGAACACTGAAGCTTTCTTT. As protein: CASRSGQRNTEAFF.

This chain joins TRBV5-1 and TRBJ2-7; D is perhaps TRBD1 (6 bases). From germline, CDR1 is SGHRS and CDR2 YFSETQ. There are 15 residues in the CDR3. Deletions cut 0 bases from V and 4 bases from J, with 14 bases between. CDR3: CASSLAQGTKYEQYF. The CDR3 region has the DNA TGCGCCAGCAGCTTGGCCCAGGGGACGAAATACGAGCAGTACTTC. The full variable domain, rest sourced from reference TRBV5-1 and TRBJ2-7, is KAGVTQTPRYLIKTRGQQVTLSCSPISGHRSVSWYQQTPGQGLQFLFEYFSETQRNKGNFPGRFSGRQFSNSRSEMNVSTLELGDSALYLCASSLAQGTKYEQYFGPGTRLTVT.

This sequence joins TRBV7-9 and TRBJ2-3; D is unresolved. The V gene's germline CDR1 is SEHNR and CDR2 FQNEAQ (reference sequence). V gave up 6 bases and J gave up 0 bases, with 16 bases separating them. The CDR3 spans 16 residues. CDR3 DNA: TGTGCCAGCAGTTATCCTTTAGCAGTTAGCACAGATACGCAGTATTTT. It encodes CASSYPLAVSTDTQYF.

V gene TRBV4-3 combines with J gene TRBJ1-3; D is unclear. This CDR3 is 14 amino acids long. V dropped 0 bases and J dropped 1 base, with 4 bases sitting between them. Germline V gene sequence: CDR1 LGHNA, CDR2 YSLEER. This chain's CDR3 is CASSQDRSGNTIYF. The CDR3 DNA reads TGCGCCAGCAGCCAAGACAGGTCTGGAAACACCATATATTTT.

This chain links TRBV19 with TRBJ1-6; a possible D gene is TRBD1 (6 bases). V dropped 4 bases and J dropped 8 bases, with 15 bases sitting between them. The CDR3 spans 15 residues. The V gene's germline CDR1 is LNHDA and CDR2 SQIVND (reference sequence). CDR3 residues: CASSTQRQVYSPLHF. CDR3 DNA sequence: TGTGCCAGTAGTACCCAACGACAGGTTTATTCACCCCTCCACTTT.

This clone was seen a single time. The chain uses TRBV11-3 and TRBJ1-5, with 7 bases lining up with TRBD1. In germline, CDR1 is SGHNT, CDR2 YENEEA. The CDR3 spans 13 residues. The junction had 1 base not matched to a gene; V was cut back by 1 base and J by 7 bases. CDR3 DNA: TGTGCCAGCAGCTTAGCAGGGGGACAGCCCCAGCATTTT. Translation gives CASSLAGGQPQHF.

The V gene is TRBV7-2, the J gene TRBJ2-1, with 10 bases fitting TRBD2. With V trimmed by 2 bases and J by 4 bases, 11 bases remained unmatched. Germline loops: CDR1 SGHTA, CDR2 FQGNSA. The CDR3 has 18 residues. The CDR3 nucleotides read TGTGCCAGCAGCTTACTCCTAGCGGGAGTCGGTAGGTACAATGAGCAGTTCTTC. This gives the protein CASSLLLAGVGRYNEQFF.

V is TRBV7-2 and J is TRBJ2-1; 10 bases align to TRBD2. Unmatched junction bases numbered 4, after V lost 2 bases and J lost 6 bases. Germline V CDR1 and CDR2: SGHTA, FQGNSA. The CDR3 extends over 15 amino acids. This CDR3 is CASSLSGLASNEQFF. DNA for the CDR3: TGTGCCAGCAGCTTATCGGGACTAGCGAGCAATGAGCAGTTCTTC.

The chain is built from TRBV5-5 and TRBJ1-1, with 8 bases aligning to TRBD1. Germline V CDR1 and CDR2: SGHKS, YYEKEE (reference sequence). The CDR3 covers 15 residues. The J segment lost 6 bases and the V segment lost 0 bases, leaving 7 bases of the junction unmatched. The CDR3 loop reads CASSLVQGVYAEAFF. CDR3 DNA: TGTGCCAGCAGCTTGGTACAGGGGGTTTATGCTGAAGCTTTCTTT.

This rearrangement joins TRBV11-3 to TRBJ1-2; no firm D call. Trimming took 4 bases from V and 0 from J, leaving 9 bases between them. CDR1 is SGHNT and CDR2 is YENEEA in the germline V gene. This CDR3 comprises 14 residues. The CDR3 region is CASSSRISNYGYTF. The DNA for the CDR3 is TGTGCCAGCAGCTCCAGGATCTCTAACTATGGCTACACCTTC. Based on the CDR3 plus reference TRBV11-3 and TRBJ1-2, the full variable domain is EAGVVQSPRYKIIEKKQPVAFWCNPISGHNTLYWYLQNLGQGPELLIRYENEEAVDDSQLPKDRFSAERLKGVDSTLKIQPAELGDSAVYLCASSSRISNYGYTFGSGTRLTVV.

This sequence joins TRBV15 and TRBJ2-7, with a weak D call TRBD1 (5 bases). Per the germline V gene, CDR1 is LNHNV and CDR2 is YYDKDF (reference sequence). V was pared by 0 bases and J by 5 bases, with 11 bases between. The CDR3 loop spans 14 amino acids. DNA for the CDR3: TGTGCCACCAGCAGAGAAGCCAGGGCTAACGAGCAGTACTTC. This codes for CATSREARANEQYF.

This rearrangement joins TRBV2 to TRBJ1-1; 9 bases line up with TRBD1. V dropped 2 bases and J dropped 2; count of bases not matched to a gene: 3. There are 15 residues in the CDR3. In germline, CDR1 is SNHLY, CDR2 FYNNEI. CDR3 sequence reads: CASSELGQGNTEAFF. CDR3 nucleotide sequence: TGTGCCAGCAGTGAATTGGGACAGGGAAACACTGAAGCTTTCTTT.

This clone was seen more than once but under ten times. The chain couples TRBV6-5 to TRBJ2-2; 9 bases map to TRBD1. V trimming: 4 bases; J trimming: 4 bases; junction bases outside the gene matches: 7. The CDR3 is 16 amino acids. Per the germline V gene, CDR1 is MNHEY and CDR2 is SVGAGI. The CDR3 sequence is CASSFDYRGRTGELFF. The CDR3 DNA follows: TGTGCCAGCAGTTTTGACTACAGGGGGCGCACCGGGGAGCTGTTTTTT.